The rows below give T cell receptor beta chains drawn from one sample of a study of human T cells and chemical hapten exposure. A single record per CDR3 protein comes from TCRdb applying MiXCR to the RACE reads. Altogether approximately 320,000 distinct CDR3 sequences are present, roughly 6% being singletons, with the ten largest covering more than 8%. The starting material was whole blood, obtained in connection with sensitization to the hapten diphenylcyclopropenone (DPC). All receptors derive from a woman in her late teens or twenties with alopecia areata. Some clones in this sample may be carry-over from other donors' samples. Both conserved end residues are part of each CDR3. The D gene is left open where the match is weak. Clone size, where shown, is once, few, many, or a class for clones that have expanded.

>NA|TRBD2|TRBV19|TRBJ2-5
CASSRGWTSGQETQYF
TGTGCCAGTTCCCGTGGGTGGACTAGCGGCCAAGAGACCCAGTACTTC
>few|NA|TRBV4-1|TRBJ1-1
CASSQAGSMNTEAFF
TGCGCCAGCAGCCAGGCCGGGTCCATGAACACTGAAGCTTTCTTT
>many|TRBD1|TRBV28|TRBJ1-5
CASSSRTGLEPQHF
TGTGCCAGCAGTTCCCGGACAGGCCTCGAGCCCCAGCATTTT
>many|TRBD1|TRBV10-3|TRBJ2-7
CAISETGEEQYF
TGTGCCATCAGTGAGACAGGGGAAGAGCAGTACTTC
>NA|TRBD1|TRBV12-5|TRBJ2-3
CASGDPGQGFTDTQYF
TGTGCTAGTGGTGATCCGGGACAGGGGTTCACAGATACGCAGTATTTT
>many|NA|TRBV5-1|TRBJ1-1
CASSLTGTRNTEAFF
TGCGCCAGCAGCTTGACCGGGACAAGAAACACTGAAGCTTTCTTT
>many|NA|TRBV4-1|TRBJ1-2
CASKDEDLANYGYTF
TGCGCCAGCAAGGACGAGGACCTAGCTAACTATGGCTACACCTTC
>many|TRBD1|TRBV6-6|TRBJ1-2
CASREDRGNYGYTF
TGTGCCAGCAGGGAGGACAGGGGAAACTATGGCTACACCTTC
>many|NA|TRBV28|TRBJ2-7
CASSFARPNKGYF
TGTGCCAGCAGTTTCGCCCGGCCTAATAAGGGATACTTC
>NA|NA|TRBV6-5|TRBJ1-3
CASEPGGTPISGNTIYF
TGTGCCAGCGAGCCTGGCGGGACACCCATCTCTGGAAACACCATATATTTT
>few|NA|TRBV20-1|TRBJ2-3
CSASVDGLTDTQYF
TGCAGTGCTAGTGTGGATGGGCTCACAGATACGCAGTATTTT
>NA|TRBD1|TRBV2|TRBJ2-3
CASSDGTGEDTQYF
TGTGCCAGCAGTGACGGGACAGGGGAAGATACGCAGTATTTT
>NA|NA|TRBV6-5|TRBJ2-6
CASSYSWGSGANVLTF
TGTGCCAGCAGTTACTCTTGGGGGTCGGGGGCCAACGTCCTGACTTTC
>NA|NA|TRBV6-2/TRBV6-3|TRBJ1-1
CASRAYRNTEAFF
TGTGCCAGCAGGGCCTACAGGAACACTGAAGCTTTCTTT
>NA|NA|TRBV18|TRBJ2-3
CASSPTSSQHTQYF
TGTGCCAGCTCACCAACTAGCTCACAGCATACGCAGTATTTT
>many|NA|TRBV6-2/TRBV6-3|TRBJ1-5
CASSLRSWQPQHF
TGTGCCAGCAGTCTACGCTCATGGCAGCCCCAGCATTTT
>many|NA|TRBV12-3/TRBV12-4|TRBJ2-1
CASSPTTGWGHQFF
TGTGCCAGCAGCCCGACTACCGGGTGGGGTCATCAGTTCTTC
>many|TRBD1|TRBV7-9|TRBJ2-3
CASSSQGPDTQYF
TGTGCCAGCAGCTCACAGGGGCCAGATACGCAGTATTTT
>many|NA|TRBV12-3/TRBV12-4|TRBJ2-1
CASRYYQSSYNEQFF
TGTGCCAGCAGGTATTACCAGAGCTCCTACAATGAGCAGTTCTTC
>few|NA|TRBV12-3/TRBV12-4|TRBJ2-5
CASSLFGPIQETQYF
TGTGCCAGCAGTTTATTTGGACCTATCCAAGAGACCCAGTACTTC
>NA|TRBD2|TRBV20-1|TRBJ2-3
CSATAGGTDTQYF
TGCAGTGCTACAGCGGGAGGCACAGATACGCAGTATTTT
>many|TRBD1|TRBV6-6|TRBJ1-5
CASSGRGVDSNQPQHF
TGTGCCAGCAGTGGCAGGGGGGTAGATAGCAATCAGCCCCAGCATTTT
>few|TRBD2|TRBV2|TRBJ2-1
CASSEGTSGDNEQFF
TGTGCCAGCAGTGAAGGGACTAGCGGAGACAATGAGCAGTTCTTC
>many|NA|TRBV20-1|TRBJ2-3
CSAPTSADTQYF
TGCAGTGCTCCGACCAGCGCAGATACGCAGTATTTT
>many|TRBD2|TRBV11-2|TRBJ2-3
CASSSRGGRTDTQYF
TGTGCCAGCAGCTCGCGGGGGGGCCGCACAGATACGCAGTATTTT
>many|NA|TRBV4-3|TRBJ1-4
CASSQDPQVATNEKLFF
TGCGCCAGCAGCCAAGATCCCCAGGTGGCAACTAATGAAAAACTGTTTTTT
>many|TRBD2|TRBV5-5|TRBJ2-6
CASSGFGLATGANVLTF
TGTGCCAGCAGCGGATTTGGACTAGCCACTGGGGCCAACGTCCTGACTTTC